The 27 T cell receptor beta chains reported below all come from one sample, sequenced in a study of OX40 agonist ivuxolimab in advanced cancers. Profiled with immunoSEQ multiplex PCR; TCRdb holds only in-frame clones, not every one. Seen here are around 43,000 clones, roughly nine tenths observed once, and the top ten hold 10% to 15%. The source material was CD4+ or CD8+ T cells sorted from blood, sampled in a trial of the OX40 agonist ivuxolimab. These receptors all stem from an adult with an advanced solid tumor such as melanoma, head and neck, liver or kidney cancer.

The chain carries TRBV5-6 and TRBJ2-7, with unresolved D. This CDR3 comprises 13 residues. Looked up from germline, CDR1 is SGHDT and CDR2 is YYEEEE. V was clipped by 0 bases and J by 4 bases, with 8 bases between them. CDR3 protein: CASSLGSVYEQYF. CDR3 nucleotide sequence: TGTGCCAGCAGCTTGGGGAGCGTTTACGAGCAGTACTTC.

The chain has TRBV28 and TRBJ1-4, with 9 bases that match TRBD1. CDR3 size: 15 residues. CDR1 is MDHEN, CDR2 SYDVKM, per germline. V lost 6 bases and J lost 5; bases outside the gene matches: 7. CDR3 DNA: TGTGCCAGCAGCACCGGGACAGGGAGGAATGAAAAACTGTTTTTT. Protein sequence: CASSTGTGRNEKLFF.

The genes are TRBV5-4 and TRBJ2-3, with 8 nucleotides matching TRBD1. Germline loops: CDR1 SGHNT, CDR2 YYREEE (reference sequence). Unmatched junction bases numbered 12, after V lost 4 bases and J lost 8 bases. The CDR3 loop spans 15 amino acids. The DNA of the CDR3 is TGTGCCAGCAGCATACAGGGGGGCGGCCCCGGTACGCAGTATTTT. Protein: CASSIQGGGPGTQYF.

V usage is TRBV6-5 and J usage is TRBJ2-5; the D gene is possibly TRBD1 (6 bases). CDR1 is MNHEY and CDR2 is SVGAGI in the germline V gene. CDR3 length equals 12 residues. Trimming took off 2 bases at V and 11 bases at J, with 12 bases between the two ends. The CDR3 region has the DNA TGTGCCAGCAGTTACGAGGCAGGGGAGCAGTACTTC. This encodes CASSYEAGEQYF.

The count of this clone is one. The chain links TRBV13 to TRBJ2-7, with D uncertain. The CDR3 extends over 16 amino acids. Germline CDR1 PRHDT, CDR2 FYEKMQ (reference sequence). V was shortened by 5 bases and J by 6 bases, with 23 bases between the two germline ends. The CDR3 sequence is CASSLTQNRGVGEQYF. Here the CDR3 DNA reads TGTGCCAGCAGCCTAACCCAGAACAGAGGAGTCGGCGAGCAGTACTTC. The full variable domain, in which reference TRBV13 and TRBJ2-7 provide the parts outside the CDR3, is AAGVIQSPRHLIKEKRETATLKCYPIPRHDTVYWYQQGPGQDPQFLISFYEKMQSDKGSIPDRFSAQQFSDYHSELNMSSLELGDSALYFCASSLTQNRGVGEQYFGPGTRLTVT.

Written as DNA, the CDR3 is TGTGCCAGCAGCCTGCAACAGGGGTATGGCTACACCTTC. Translating it yields CASSLQQGYGYTF. V gene TRBV13 combines with J gene TRBJ1-2; 7 nucleotides line up with TRBD1. V trimming: 5 bases; J trimming: 5 bases; junction bases outside the gene matches: 5. CDR3 length: 13 amino acids. CDR1 PRHDT and CDR2 FYEKMQ come from the germline V gene (reference sequence).

The CDR3 coding sequence is TGCGCCAGCAGCTTCAGGTCCCAAGCTATAGATACGCAGTATTTT. Residues: CASSFRSQAIDTQYF. This chain joins TRBV5-1 and TRBJ2-3, with D unresolved. The CDR3 runs to 15 residues. Trimming pared 2 bases from V and 5 bases from J, leaving 15 bases between. Germline V gene lookup returns CDR1 SGHRS and CDR2 YFSETQ.

This chain joins TRBV6-5 and TRBJ2-5, with no clear D. Deletions cut 3 bases from V and 5 bases from J, with 10 bases between. This CDR3 has 13 amino acids. Germline CDR1 reads MNHEY; CDR2 reads SVGAGI. The DNA of the CDR3 is TGTGCCAGCAGTTATTTTTATAGGGAGACCCAGTACTTC. Translating it yields CASSYFYRETQYF.

The chain combines TRBV19 with TRBJ2-1; D possibly corresponds to TRBD1 (6 bases). The CDR3 extends over 13 amino acids. Germline loops: CDR1 LNHDA, CDR2 SQIVND (reference sequence). Trimming took 6 bases from V and 5 from J, leaving 11 bases between them. The CDR3 bases are TGTGCCAGTAGCATCACAGGGAACAATGAGCAGTTCTTC. Its protein product is CASSITGNNEQFF.

This clone was counted once. The chain has TRBV10-3 and TRBJ1-1; TRBD1 matches at 8 bases. Germline loops: CDR1 ENHRY, CDR2 SYGVKD. This CDR3 comprises 14 residues. Trimming cost V 5 bases and J 5 bases; bases outside gene matches: 7. CDR3 bases: TGTGCCATCAGTATTACAGGGGGTGGGACTGAAGCTTTCTTT. Its translation is CAISITGGGTEAFF.

This rearrangement joins TRBV27 to TRBJ1-4; 7 positions agree with TRBD1. After removal of 4 bases from V and 7 bases from J, the junction contained 9 bases not matched to a gene. This CDR3 is built from 15 residues. Germline loops: CDR1 MNHEY, CDR2 SMNVEV (reference sequence). This CDR3 is CASSSVLRTGEKLFF. Here the CDR3 DNA reads TGTGCCAGCAGTTCCGTACTTCGGACAGGTGAAAAACTGTTTTTT. Drawing the rest from reference TRBV27 and TRBJ1-4, the complete variable domain is EAQVTQNPRYLITVTGKKLTVTCSQNMNHEYMSWYRQDPGLGLRQIYYSMNVEVTDKGDVPEGYKVSRKEKRNFPLILESPSPNQTSLYFCASSSVLRTGEKLFFGSGTQLSVL.

V usage is TRBV2 and J usage is TRBJ2-7, with D maybe TRBD1 (5 bases). The germline V and J ends were trimmed by 6 bases and 1 base, with 16 bases remaining between them. The CDR3 sequence is 15 residues long. CDR1 is SNHLY and CDR2 is FYNNEI in the germline V gene. The CDR3, as DNA: TGTGCCAGCAGGCCCTTAGGGGAAGCTTCCTACGAGCAGTACTTC. It encodes CASRPLGEASYEQYF.

In this sample, this clone turned up once. The V and J genes are TRBV7-3 and TRBJ2-2, with a weak D call TRBD1 (5 bases). Between the trimmed V and J ends, which lost 0 bases and 4 bases, there was a span of 9 bases. This CDR3 is built from 15 residues. Per the germline V gene, CDR1 is SGHTA and CDR2 is FQGTGA. CDR3 residues: CASSLTSDTTGELFF. CDR3 nucleotides: TGTGCCAGCAGCTTAACCTCGGACACCACCGGGGAGCTGTTTTTT. Full variable domain (missing parts from reference TRBV7-3 and TRBJ2-2): GAGVSQTPSNKVTEKGKYVELRCDPISGHTALYWYRQSLGQGPEFLIYFQGTGAADDSGLPNDRFFAVRPEGSVSTLKIQRTERGDSAVYLCASSLTSDTTGELFFGEGSRLTVL.

Details on this clone: As the CDR3 is not closed by the conserved phenylalanine or tryptophan, this likely results from a read error. The genes are TRBV6-5 and TRBJ1-6; no clear D gene. The germline V gene has CDR1 MNHEY and CDR2 SVGAGI. The germline V and J ends were trimmed by 6 bases and 7 bases, with 13 bases remaining between them. CDR3 length equals 14 residues. The CDR3 DNA is TGTGCCAGCAGCCCGGGCCCGGGGAATTCACCCCTCCACCTT. Translation: CASSPGPGNSPLHL.

The chain links TRBV7-9 to TRBJ2-7; D not certain. Germline V gene sequence: CDR1 SEHNR, CDR2 FQNEAQ (reference sequence). This CDR3 has 19 amino acids. V lost 4 bases and J lost 0, with 25 bases in between. This CDR3 is CASSCHDPERWRNSYEQYF. DNA for the CDR3: TGTGCCAGCAGCTGCCACGATCCGGAACGTTGGCGGAACTCCTACGAGCAGTACTTC.

CDR3 nucleotide sequence: TGCGCCAGCAGCCAAGAAATGGGGGGCTCACCCCTCCACTTT. Protein product: CASSQEMGGSPLHF. The V call is TRBV4-3, the J call TRBJ1-6, with D perhaps TRBD1 (6 bases). Germline-derived CDR1 and CDR2 are LGHNA and YSLEER. This CDR3 region has 14 residues. V was trimmed by 0 bases and J by 10 bases, leaving 10 bases between them.

This sequence joins TRBV29-1 and TRBJ2-7, with a weak D call TRBD2 (6 bases). Germline CDR1 is SQVTM and CDR2 is ANQGSEA. V dropped 1 base and J dropped 2 bases, with 12 bases sitting between them. The CDR3 has 14 residues. The CDR3 nucleotides are TGCAGCGTTGAAGCGGTCGGGACTCCCTACGAGCAGTACTTC. As protein: CSVEAVGTPYEQYF.

V gene TRBV28 combines with J gene TRBJ2-3; D is perhaps TRBD2 (5 bases). The CDR3 runs to 17 residues. CDR1 and CDR2 (germline): MDHEN, SYDVKM. The V end lost 5 bases, the J end lost 1 base, and 19 bases lay between the germline ends. CDR3 loop: CASSQVRGAFGTDTQYF. The CDR3 nucleotides read TGTGCCAGCAGTCAGGTTCGGGGAGCCTTTGGCACAGATACGCAGTATTTT.

The chain is built from TRBV7-9 and TRBJ2-7; 8 nucleotides match TRBD1. Germline loops: CDR1 SEHNR, CDR2 FQNEAQ (reference sequence). V was clipped by 4 bases and J by 5 bases; unmatched bases: 13. This CDR3 comprises 16 residues. CDR3 sequence: CASSSPSTGATHEQYF. The CDR3 DNA reads TGTGCCAGCAGCTCCCCCTCGACAGGGGCGACCCACGAGCAGTACTTC.

The chain is built from TRBV27 and TRBJ1-2, with D maybe TRBD1 (5 bases). This CDR3 is built from 14 residues. Trimming pared 4 bases from V and 2 bases from J, leaving 11 bases between. Germline values: CDR1 MNHEY, CDR2 SMNVEV (reference sequence). The DNA for the CDR3 is TGTGCCAGCAGTTCGACAGCGATGAACTATGGCTACACCTTC. Translating it yields CASSSTAMNYGYTF.

CDR3 in amino acids: CASSSNRGVQPQHF. CDR3 nucleotides: TGTGCCAGCAGCTCGAACAGGGGGGTTCAGCCCCAGCATTTT. The chain employs TRBV7-2 and TRBJ1-5, with 8 nucleotides matching TRBD1. Germline V lookup: CDR1 SGHTA, CDR2 FQGNSA. V lost 4 bases, J lost 6 bases, and 5 bases stayed unmatched. The CDR3 extends over 14 amino acids.

The chain couples TRBV7-9 to TRBJ1-2, with D perhaps TRBD1 (5 bases). Trimming pared 0 bases from V and 1 base from J, leaving 12 bases between. This CDR3 has 16 residues. Germline V gene data show CDR1 as SEHNR and CDR2 as FQNEAQ (reference sequence). The CDR3 DNA is TGTGCCAGCAGCTTAGCGGGGGATATTCATAACTATGGCTACACCTTC. It is translated as CASSLAGDIHNYGYTF.

The gene calls are TRBV7-3 and TRBJ1-1; 8 bases agree with TRBD1. The CDR3 loop spans 15 amino acids. The germline V gene encodes CDR1 SGHTA and CDR2 FQGTGA. With 0 bases clipped from V and 5 bases from J, the junction kept 5 bases outside the gene matches. CDR3 sequence: CASSLTSGGETEAFF. The DNA of the CDR3 is TGTGCCAGCAGCTTAACGTCAGGGGGCGAAACTGAAGCTTTCTTT.

This sequence joins TRBV6-5 and TRBJ1-5; unclear D gene. The CDR3 sequence is 14 residues long. CDR1 and CDR2 from the germline V gene are MNHEY and SVGAGI. The V end was cut by 0 bases, the J end by 0 bases, with 3 bases between. CDR3 sequence (DNA): TGTGCCAGCAGTTACTCGAATAGCAATCAGCCCCAGCATTTT. It yields the protein CASSYSNSNQPQHF.

J is TRBJ1-4 and V is TRBV4-3; D is possibly TRBD1 (6 bases). The CDR3 length is 18 residues. The germline gives CDR1 LGHNA, CDR2 YSLEER. Trimming shortened V by 1 base and J by 6 bases, and 21 bases separated the two germline ends. The CDR3 protein is CASSQAPWQGRLDEKLFF. CDR3 coding DNA: TGCGCCAGCAGCCAAGCCCCATGGCAGGGGCGTTTGGATGAAAAACTGTTTTTT.

This clone was counted only a few times. J is TRBJ2-6 and V is TRBV9; D call uncertain. The CDR3 has 15 residues. The ends were cut back, 0 bases at V and 2 bases at J, with 6 bases in the middle. Germline CDR1 and CDR2: SGDLS and YYNGEE. The CDR3 sequence: CASSVAATGANVLTF. As DNA, the CDR3 is TGTGCCAGCAGCGTAGCGGCAACTGGGGCCAACGTCCTGACTTTC.

J is TRBJ2-1 and V is TRBV4-1; maybe TRBD2 (7 bases). Trimming removed 1 base at V and 0 bases at J, with 19 bases between. Germline lookup yields CDR1 MGHRA and CDR2 YSYEKL. CDR3 length: 19 amino acids. For the CDR3, the DNA is TGCGCCAGCAGCCAAGTTGCGTGGGGGGGCGACGGCTCCTACAATGAGCAGTTCTTC. Residues: CASSQVAWGGDGSYNEQFF.